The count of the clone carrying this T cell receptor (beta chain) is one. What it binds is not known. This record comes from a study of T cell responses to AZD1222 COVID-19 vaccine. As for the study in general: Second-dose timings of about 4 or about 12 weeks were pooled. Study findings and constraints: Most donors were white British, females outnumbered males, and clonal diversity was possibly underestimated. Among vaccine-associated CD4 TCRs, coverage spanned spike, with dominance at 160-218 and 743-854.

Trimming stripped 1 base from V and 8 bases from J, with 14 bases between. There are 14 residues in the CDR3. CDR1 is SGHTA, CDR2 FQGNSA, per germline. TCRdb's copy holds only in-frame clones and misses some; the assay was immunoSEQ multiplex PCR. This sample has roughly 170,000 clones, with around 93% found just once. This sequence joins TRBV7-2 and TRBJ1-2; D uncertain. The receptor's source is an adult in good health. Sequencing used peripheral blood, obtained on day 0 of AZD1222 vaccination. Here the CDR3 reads CASSLVGKISGYTF. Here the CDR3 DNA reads TGTGCCAGCAGCTTAGTCGGGAAAATTTCGGGCTACACCTTC.